The 21 T cell receptor beta chains reported below all come from one sample, sequenced in a study of blood T cell repertoires in COVID-19. Profiled with immunoSEQ multiplex PCR; TCRdb holds only in-frame clones, not every one. The sample consists of 150,000 to 200,000 clones, around nine tenths of them appearing once. The sequenced sample was peripheral blood. These receptors all stem from a woman aged 18-29 years who had recovered from COVID-19.

V and J are TRBV6-5 and TRBJ1-2; TRBD1 might be the D (6 bases). This CDR3 is built from 13 residues. Trimming left V 6 bases short and J 7 bases short, with 15 bases between. The V gene's germline CDR1 is MNHEY and CDR2 SVGAGI. The CDR3 here is CASSRGGAGGYTF. The CDR3 nucleotides are TGTGCCAGCAGCAGAGGGGGGGCGGGTGGCTACACCTTC.

The gene calls are TRBV5-1 and TRBJ1-1; TRBD1 agrees at 12 bases. Germline CDR1 reads SGHRS; CDR2 reads YFSETQ. V trimming: 3 bases; J trimming: 4 bases; junction bases outside the gene matches: 10. This CDR3 has 17 residues. CDR3 protein: CASSSSGTGGKGTEAFF. CDR3 sequence (DNA): TGCGCCAGCAGCTCCTCCGGGACAGGGGGCAAAGGCACTGAAGCTTTCTTT.

The CDR3 loop is CASSPRDRGANTEAFF. The CDR3 nucleotides are TGTGCCAGTAGTCCGCGGGACAGGGGGGCGAACACTGAAGCTTTCTTT. The V and J genes are TRBV19 and TRBJ1-1; TRBD1 aligns across 11 bases. The germline gives CDR1 LNHDA, CDR2 SQIVND (reference sequence). V dropped 5 bases and J dropped 1; count of bases not matched to a gene: 6. The CDR3 is made up of 16 amino acids. The full variable domain, in which reference TRBV19 and TRBJ1-1 provide the parts outside the CDR3, is DGGITQSPKYLFRKEGQNVTLSCEQNLNHDAMYWYRQDPGQGLRLIYYSQIVNDFQKGDIAEGYSVSREKKESFPLTVTSAQKNPTAFYLCASSPRDRGANTEAFFGQGTRLTVV.

The CDR3 loop is CASSQDLDSLDMNTEAFF. DNA of the CDR3: TGTGCCAGCAGCCAAGATCTGGACAGCCTAGACATGAACACTGAAGCTTTCTTT. The chain recombines TRBV3-1 (or the pseudogene TRBV3-2) with TRBJ1-1, with D perhaps TRBD1 (6 bases). V was pared by 0 bases and J by 0 bases, with 17 bases between. From germline, CDR1 is LGHDT and CDR2 YNNKEL (reference sequence). The CDR3 is 18 residues long.

CDR3 DNA sequence: TGTGCCAGCAGCCAAGCCGTGTCTACAGATGGGGCCAAAAACATTCAGTACTTC. It specifies CASSQAVSTDGAKNIQYF. The rearrangement uses TRBV3-1 (or the pseudogene TRBV3-2) and TRBJ2-4; no reliable D call. CDR3 size: 18 residues. Trimming left V 1 base short and J 1 base short, with 17 bases between. CDR1 is LGHDT and CDR2 is YNNKEL in the germline V gene (reference sequence).

The chain employs TRBV6-5 and TRBJ2-7; 10 bases agree with TRBD1. With V trimmed by 5 bases and J by 6 bases, 7 bases remained unmatched. The CDR3 spans 14 residues. Per the germline V gene, CDR1 is MNHEY and CDR2 is SVGAGI. CDR3 sequence: CASSPGQGVSEQYV. The CDR3 DNA sequence: TGTGCCAGCAGTCCAGGACAGGGGGTCAGCGAGCAGTACGTC.

The chain couples TRBV7-2 to TRBJ2-7, with 9 positions matching TRBD1. The CDR3 is made up of 13 amino acids. Germline CDR1 is SGHTA and CDR2 is FQGNSA. The V and J ends lost 6 bases and 7 bases, in that order; junction bases with no gene match: 7. Here the CDR3 reads CASSITQGAEQYV. In nucleotides, the CDR3 is TGTGCCAGCAGTATAACACAGGGGGCTGAGCAGTACGTC.

This clone was recorded only once. J is TRBJ1-2 and V is TRBV9, with D unresolved. The CDR3 sequence is 14 residues long. The ends were cut back, 0 bases at V and 7 bases at J, with 13 bases in the middle. Germline V lookup: CDR1 SGDLS, CDR2 YYNGEE. DNA of the CDR3: TGTGCCAGCAGCGTAGTCCCGCAGGTCGCTGGCTACACCTTC. This codes for CASSVVPQVAGYTF.

This clone was counted once. The chain employs TRBV29-1 and TRBJ2-7; weak D call: TRBD1 (6 bases). This CDR3 spans 12 amino acids. Germline V lookup: CDR1 SQVTM, CDR2 ANQGSEA. The germline V and J ends were trimmed by 8 bases and 1 base, with 12 bases remaining between them. This chain's CDR3 is CSTTGLSYEQYF. For the CDR3, the DNA is TGCAGCACCACAGGGTTATCCTACGAGCAGTACTTC.

As to this clone: Distinct nucleotide sequences in the sample also encode this CDR3. This chain connects TRBV9 to TRBJ2-5; the match to TRBD2 covers 8 bases. CDR1 and CDR2 (germline): SGDLS, YYNGEE. V lost 1 base and J lost 5; bases outside the gene matches: 4. This CDR3 spans 14 amino acids. For the CDR3, the DNA is TGTGCCAGCAGCGTATCGAGCGGGAGTGAGACCCAGTACTTC. Translating gives CASSVSSGSETQYF.

The sample holds one count of this clone. This chain joins TRBV4-3 and TRBJ2-7, with D tentatively TRBD1 (6 bases). Trimming removed 4 bases from V and 5 bases from J, with 15 bases in between. From germline, CDR1 is LGHNA and CDR2 YSLEER. There are 14 residues in the CDR3. CDR3 bases: TGCGCCAGCAGCCCTGGGGGCAGGGGAGACGAGCAGTACTTC. This encodes CASSPGGRGDEQYF.

This clone was observed a single time. The sample holds other DNA sequences that translate to the same CDR3. The genes are TRBV2 and TRBJ2-1; 10 bases fit TRBD2. This CDR3 has 14 residues. Germline CDR1 SNHLY, CDR2 FYNNEI. Unmatched junction bases numbered 3, after V lost 6 bases and J lost 4 bases. The DNA of the CDR3 is TGTGCCAGCAGGCTAGCGGGGGTTTACAATGAGCAGTTCTTC. Its protein product is CASRLAGVYNEQFF.

CDR3 DNA sequence: TGTGCCAGCAGTTACAGTAGGGGGCGGACTAGCGGTTACAATGAGCAGTTCTTC. This codes for CASSYSRGRTSGYNEQFF. This rearrangement joins TRBV6-2 or TRBV6-3 to TRBJ2-1; TRBD2 aligns across 10 bases. With V trimmed by 2 bases and J by 4 bases, 11 bases remained unmatched. There are 18 residues in the CDR3. From germline, CDR1 is MNHEY and CDR2 SVGEGT.

The V and J genes are TRBV5-6 and TRBJ1-6, with 7 bases aligning to TRBD1. Trimming removed 0 bases from V and 3 bases from J; junction bases left unmatched: 3. This CDR3 comprises 16 residues. CDR1 is SGHDT, CDR2 YYEEEE, per germline. CDR3 in amino acids: CASSLDRGSYNSPLHF. In DNA form, the CDR3 reads TGTGCCAGCAGCTTGGACAGGGGAAGCTATAATTCACCCCTCCACTTT.

The chain has TRBV5-1 and TRBJ2-5, with 11 bases fitting TRBD1. The CDR3 has 16 amino acids. Per the germline V gene, CDR1 is SGHRS and CDR2 is YFSETQ. The V and J ends lost 0 bases and 2 bases, in that order; junction bases with no gene match: 3. For the CDR3, the DNA is TGCGCCAGCAGCTTGGGAGGGACAGGGGGACAAGAGACCCAGTACTTC. Residues: CASSLGGTGGQETQYF.

To note about this clone: A read error may produce the germline difference seen at one junction end. The CDR3 spells CVTSDDRADESSGNTIYF. As DNA, the CDR3 is TGTGTCACCAGTGATGACAGGGCCGACGAGAGCTCTGGAAACACCATATATTTT. V gene TRBV24-1 combines with J gene TRBJ1-3, with 7 positions matching TRBD1. The CDR3 is made up of 18 amino acids. CDR1 is KGHDR, CDR2 SFDVKD, per germline.

Only a few counts were recorded for this clone. The chain couples TRBV27 to TRBJ2-7, with D possibly TRBD1 on 6 matching bases. In germline, CDR1 is MNHEY, CDR2 SMNVEV (reference sequence). The CDR3 totals 16 residues. V lost 5 bases, J lost 5 bases, and 22 bases lay in between. The DNA of the CDR3 is TGTGCCAGCAGTAGAGAAGGGGGACCCCGGGGCCACGAGCAGTACTTC. It yields the protein CASSREGGPRGHEQYF.

The chain has TRBV2 and TRBJ1-4; possible D gene TRBD1, 5 bases. Germline CDR1 reads SNHLY; CDR2 reads FYNNEI. Trimming took off 6 bases at V and 7 bases at J, with 12 bases between the two ends. The CDR3 is 13 amino acids. CDR3 amino acids: CASRFRGGEKLFF. DNA of the CDR3: TGTGCCAGCAGGTTTAGGGGTGGTGAAAAACTGTTTTTT.

The chain employs TRBV7-2 and TRBJ2-7, with 8 bases identical to TRBD2. This CDR3 comprises 15 residues. Germline V gene lookup returns CDR1 SGHTA and CDR2 FQGNSA. Losses at the gene ends were 5 bases for V and 2 bases for J; bases not matched to a gene: 8. The CDR3 DNA sequence: TGTGCCAGCAGCGACGTCTCGGGGGGGCCCTACGAGCAGTACTTC. It is translated as CASSDVSGGPYEQYF.

The CDR3 DNA reads TGTGCCAGCAGTTACGTTTCGGGGGGTTTGAACACTGAAGCTTTCTTT. Its translation is CASSYVSGGLNTEAFF. The J gene is TRBJ1-1, the V gene TRBV6-2 or TRBV6-3, with D perhaps matching TRBD1 (5 bases). The V gene's germline CDR1 is MNHEY and CDR2 SVGEGT. V lost 2 bases and J 0 bases, leaving 13 bases between the germline ends. This CDR3 comprises 16 residues.

The V call is TRBV3-1 (or the pseudogene TRBV3-2), the J call TRBJ1-1; D remains ambiguous. Per germline, CDR1 LGHDT and CDR2 YNNKEL (reference sequence). The CDR3 consists of 15 residues. Trimming removed 4 bases at V and 0 bases at J, with 12 bases between. This chain's CDR3 is CASSPSGLLNTEAFF. The DNA for the CDR3 is TGTGCCAGCAGCCCCTCAGGACTGTTGAACACTGAAGCTTTCTTT.